Listed here are 17 T cell receptor beta chains from one sample, sequenced in a study of Ad26.COV2.S vaccination and SARS-CoV-2 variants. Treatment defined: around 19 received Ad26.COV2.S at low or high dose, single or two shots; about 5 received placebo; per-sample allocation not given. On day 63 after the first injection, vaccine and placebo recipients gave samples. Assay used: immunoSEQ multiplex PCR; TCRdb lists only in-frame clones, some missing. This table has hundreds of thousands of clones, around 92% appearing once. The sample in question was peripheral blood, obtained in a trial of Ad26.COV2.S vaccine versus placebo. These receptors originate from a person aged 18-60 years who received the Ad26.COV2.S COVID-19 vaccine or a placebo.

V and J are TRBV29-1 and TRBJ1-1; D gene ambiguous. In germline, CDR1 is SQVTM, CDR2 ANQGSEA. This CDR3 comprises 11 residues. V was pared by 0 bases and J by 11 bases, with 10 bases between. The CDR3: CSVEDYPAAFF. The CDR3 DNA reads TGCAGCGTTGAAGATTATCCCGCCGCTTTCTTT. Based on the CDR3 plus reference TRBV29-1 and TRBJ1-1, the full variable domain is SAVISQKPSRDICQRGTSLTIQCQVDSQVTMMFWYRQQPGQSLTLIATANQGSEATYESGFVIDKFPISRPNLTFSTLTVSNMSPEDSSIYLCSVEDYPAAFFGQGTRLTVV.

The chain employs TRBV19 and TRBJ1-2; D uncertain. The germline V gene has CDR1 LNHDA and CDR2 SQIVND (reference sequence). CDR3 length: 14 amino acids. Deletions cut 4 bases from V and 5 bases from J, with 14 bases between. The CDR3 coding sequence is TGTGCCAGTAGTACTTCGAGCTCTCAGTATGGCTACACCTTC. Protein sequence: CASSTSSSQYGYTF.

V gene TRBV7-2 combines with J gene TRBJ1-6; D is perhaps TRBD1 (6 bases). The CDR3 has 15 amino acids. Germline CDR1 SGHTA, CDR2 FQGNSA. The V end was cut by 5 bases, the J end by 9 bases, with 17 bases between. This CDR3 is CASSIVTGRSSPLHF. The CDR3 DNA reads TGTGCCAGCAGCATAGTAACAGGGAGGAGTTCACCCCTCCACTTT.

The chain carries TRBV12-3 or TRBV12-4 and TRBJ2-5, with unresolved D. The CDR3 contains 13 residues. With 7 bases removed from V and 4 bases from J, the gap between germline ends came to 13 bases. The DNA of the CDR3 is TGTGCCAGCACTTCCCCTAGGAGAGAGACCCAGTACTTC. Residues: CASTSPRRETQYF.

This rearrangement joins TRBV11-3 to TRBJ2-5, with 8 bases aligning to TRBD1. Germline loops: CDR1 SGHNT, CDR2 YENEEA. The CDR3 totals 15 residues. The V and J ends lost 2 bases and 5 bases, in that order; junction bases with no gene match: 7. The CDR3 loop reads CASSLSAGGFETQYF. Here the CDR3 DNA reads TGTGCCAGCAGCTTATCTGCAGGGGGCTTCGAGACCCAGTACTTC.

Written as DNA, the CDR3 is TGCGCCAGCAGCAGGGGACAGGACTACACAGATACGCAGTATTTT. Translated: CASSRGQDYTDTQYF. This rearrangement joins TRBV5-1 to TRBJ2-3, with 8 bases fitting TRBD1. Germline assignment: CDR1 SGHRS and CDR2 YFSETQ. This CDR3 is built from 15 residues. Unmatched junction bases numbered 6, after V lost 4 bases and J lost 2 bases.

The V gene is TRBV19, the J gene TRBJ1-3, with D unclear. Trimming took 0 bases from V and 1 from J, leaving 7 bases between them. This CDR3 is built from 15 residues. The germline V gene has CDR1 LNHDA and CDR2 SQIVND (reference sequence). CDR3 sequence reads: CASSIDKRSGNTIYF. CDR3 nucleotides: TGTGCCAGTAGTATAGACAAAAGATCTGGAAACACCATATATTTT.

Only one count was recorded for this clone. This chain connects TRBV19 to TRBJ2-7; 7 nucleotides align to TRBD1. From germline, CDR1 is LNHDA and CDR2 SQIVND (reference sequence). The V gene end was trimmed by 4 bases and the J gene end by 3 bases; junction bases not matched to a gene: 9. The CDR3 covers 15 residues. The CDR3 region is CASSNRDRGLYEQYF. CDR3 coding DNA: TGTGCCAGTAGTAACCGGGACAGAGGGCTCTACGAGCAGTACTTC.

V usage is TRBV2 and J usage is TRBJ2-7; weak D call: TRBD1 (7 bases). V was trimmed by 8 bases and J by 2 bases, leaving 16 bases between them. Per the germline V gene, CDR1 is SNHLY and CDR2 is FYNNEI. The CDR3 runs 14 residues. DNA of the CDR3: TGTGCCAGCGAGGGAGGACAGGAGACCTACGAGCAGTACTTC. Translation: CASEGGQETYEQYF. Full variable domain (outside the CDR3, taken from reference TRBV2 and TRBJ2-7): EPEVTQTPSHQVTQMGQEVILRCVPISNHLYFYWYRQILGQKVEFLVSFYNNEISEKSEIFDDQFSVERPDGSNFTLKIRSTKLEDSAMYFCASEGGQETYEQYFGPGTRLTVT.

The V gene is TRBV5-1, the J gene TRBJ2-2; possibly TRBD1 for D (8 bases). This CDR3 is built from 15 residues. V dropped 3 bases and J dropped 3 bases, with 12 bases sitting between them. Germline-derived CDR1 and CDR2 are SGHRS and YFSETQ. CDR3 DNA: TGCGCCAGCAGCTGGACAGGGAGGGACACCGGGGAGCTGTTTTTT. The encoded protein is CASSWTGRDTGELFF.

This CDR3 reads CAWRDASGGGGYTF. DNA of the CDR3: TGTGCCTGGAGGGACGCGTCGGGCGGGGGTGGCTACACCTTC. This chain links TRBV30 with TRBJ1-2, with D possibly matching TRBD1 (5 bases). CDR3 size: 14 residues. V was trimmed by 3 bases and J by 7 bases, leaving 18 bases between them. CDR1 is GTSNPN, CDR2 SVGIG, per germline (reference sequence).

The chain couples TRBV18 to TRBJ2-1; 7 bases are a match to TRBD1. This CDR3 has 16 amino acids. Germline V gene data show CDR1 as KGHSH and CDR2 as LQKENI. Trimming removed 1 base from V and 8 bases from J; junction bases left unmatched: 11. Here the CDR3 reads CASSPHPGTVAHEQFF. The CDR3 DNA sequence: TGTGCCAGCTCACCACACCCCGGGACAGTAGCTCATGAGCAGTTCTTC. Full variable domain (remainder filled in from reference TRBV18 and TRBJ2-1): NAGVMQNPRHLVRRRGQEARLRCSPMKGHSHVYWYRQLPEEGLKFMVYLQKENIIDESGMPKERFSAEFPKEGPSILRIQQVVRGDSAAYFCASSPHPGTVAHEQFFGPGTRLTVL.

This chain connects TRBV2 to TRBJ2-5; 12 positions match TRBD2. The germline CDR1 and CDR2 sequences are SNHLY and FYNNEI. The CDR3 contains 17 residues. The J segment lost 0 bases and the V segment lost 9 bases, leaving 11 bases of the junction unmatched. The CDR3: CASWTSGARLYQETQYF. The CDR3 DNA reads TGTGCCAGTTGGACTAGCGGGGCCAGATTGTACCAAGAGACCCAGTACTTC. The entire variable domain, with the rest obtained from reference TRBV2 and TRBJ2-5, is as follows: EPEVTQTPSHQVTQMGQEVILRCVPISNHLYFYWYRQILGQKVEFLVSFYNNEISEKSEIFDDQFSVERPDGSNFTLKIRSTKLEDSAMYFCASWTSGARLYQETQYFGPGTRLLVL.

On this clone itself: The same CDR3 arises from other DNA sequences in this sample as well. The chain has TRBV30 and TRBJ2-7; 9 positions agree with TRBD1. Germline V gene lookup returns CDR1 GTSNPN and CDR2 SVGIG (reference sequence). V lost 1 base, J lost 4 bases, and 2 bases stayed unmatched. The CDR3 covers 13 residues. The CDR3 here is CAWSGTGVYEQYF. Written as DNA, the CDR3 is TGTGCCTGGAGTGGGACAGGGGTATACGAGCAGTACTTC.

The chain links TRBV27 to TRBJ2-3, with 11 nucleotides matching TRBD2. CDR1 is MNHEY, CDR2 SMNVEV, per germline (reference sequence). This CDR3 contains 15 residues. V dropped 4 bases and J dropped 4; count of bases not matched to a gene: 4. Here the CDR3 reads CASSSLAGVADTQYF. The CDR3 DNA sequence: TGTGCCAGCAGTTCACTAGCGGGAGTGGCAGATACGCAGTATTTT.

As regards this clone: Within the sample, other DNA sequences also encode this same CDR3. The gene calls are TRBV7-9 and TRBJ2-3; no clear D gene. The V gene's germline CDR1 is SEHNR and CDR2 FQNEAQ (reference sequence). The CDR3 is 15 residues long. V lost 1 base to trimming and J lost 1 base, with 9 bases between them. As DNA, the CDR3 is TGTGCCAGCAGCTTAGGGCGCGGTGGCACAGATACGCAGTATTTT. Protein: CASSLGRGGTDTQYF.

The chain links TRBV5-1 to TRBJ2-5; 8 nucleotides align to TRBD2. CDR3 length: 15 amino acids. V gave up 1 base and J gave up 5 bases; unmatched junction bases: 7. Germline values: CDR1 SGHRS, CDR2 YFSETQ. The CDR3 reads CASSLSPGGSETQYF. Here the CDR3 DNA reads TGCGCCAGCAGCTTGTCCCCGGGGGGGTCTGAGACCCAGTACTTC.